This TCR beta chain came from a study of beta chain features in type 1 diabetes. This clone was found a few times. Investigators reverse transcribed all isolated RNA, so they sequenced expressed TCRB transcripts. Libraries were prepared by immunoSEQ multiplex PCR; TCRdb keeps only in-frame clonotypes and omits some of them. There are 360,000 or so clones in the sample; roughly a fifth occur only once, and 0.035% to 0.055% lies in the top ten. Sequenced: naive CD4+ T cells from blood. The sequence derives from a woman between 18 and 29 years old in good health.

CDR3 amino acids: CSVASTGGDYGYTF. In nucleotides, the CDR3 is TGCAGCGTCGCTTCGACAGGGGGCGACTATGGCTACACCTTC. V usage is TRBV29-1 and J usage is TRBJ1-2; 10 positions match TRBD1. The V gene end was trimmed by 6 bases and the J gene end by 3 bases; junction bases not matched to a gene: 7. Per germline, CDR1 SQVTM and CDR2 ANQGSEA. The CDR3 is made up of 14 amino acids.